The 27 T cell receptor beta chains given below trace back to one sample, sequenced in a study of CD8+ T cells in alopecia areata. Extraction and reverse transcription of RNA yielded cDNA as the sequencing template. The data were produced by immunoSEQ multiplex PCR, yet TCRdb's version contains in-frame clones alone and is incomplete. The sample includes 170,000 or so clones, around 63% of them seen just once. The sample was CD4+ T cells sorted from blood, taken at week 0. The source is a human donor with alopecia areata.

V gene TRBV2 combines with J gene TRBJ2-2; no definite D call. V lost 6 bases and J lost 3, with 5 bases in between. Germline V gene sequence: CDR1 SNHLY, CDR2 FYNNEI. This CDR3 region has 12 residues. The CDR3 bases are TGTGCCAGCAGGATATACACCGGGGAGCTGTTTTTT. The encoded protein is CASRIYTGELFF.

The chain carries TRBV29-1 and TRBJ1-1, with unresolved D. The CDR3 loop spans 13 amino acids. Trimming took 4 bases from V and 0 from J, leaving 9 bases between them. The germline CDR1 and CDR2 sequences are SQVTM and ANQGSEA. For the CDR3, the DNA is TGCAGCGTTGTCTCACGGTTGAACACTGAAGCTTTCTTT. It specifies CSVVSRLNTEAFF.

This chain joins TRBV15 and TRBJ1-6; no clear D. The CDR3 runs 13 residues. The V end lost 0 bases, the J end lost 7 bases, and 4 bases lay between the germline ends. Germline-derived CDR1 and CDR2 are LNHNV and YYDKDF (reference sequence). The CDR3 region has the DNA TGTGCCACCAGCAGAGAAAGCAATTCACCCCTCCACTTT. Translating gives CATSRESNSPLHF. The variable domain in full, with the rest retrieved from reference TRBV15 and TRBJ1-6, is DAMVIQNPRYQVTQFGKPVTLSCSQTLNHNVMYWYQQKSSQAPKLLFHYYDKDFNNEADTPDNFQSRRPNTSFCFLDIRSPGLGDTAMYLCATSRESNSPLHFGNGTRLTVT.

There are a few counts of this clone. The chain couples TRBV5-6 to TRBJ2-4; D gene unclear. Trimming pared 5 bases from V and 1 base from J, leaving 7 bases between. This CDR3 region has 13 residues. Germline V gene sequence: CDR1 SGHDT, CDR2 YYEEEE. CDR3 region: CASRARAKNIQYF. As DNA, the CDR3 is TGTGCCAGCAGGGCCAGGGCCAAAAACATTCAGTACTTC.

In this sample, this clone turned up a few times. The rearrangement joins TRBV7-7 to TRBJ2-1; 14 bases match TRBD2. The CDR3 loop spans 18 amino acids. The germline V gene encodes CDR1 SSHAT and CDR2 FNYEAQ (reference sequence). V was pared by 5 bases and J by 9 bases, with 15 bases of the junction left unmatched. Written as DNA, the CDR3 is TGTGCCAGCAGCCAACGCCCTCTGACTAGCGGGGGGGCAGGTGAGCAGTTCTTC. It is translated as CASSQRPLTSGGAGEQFF.

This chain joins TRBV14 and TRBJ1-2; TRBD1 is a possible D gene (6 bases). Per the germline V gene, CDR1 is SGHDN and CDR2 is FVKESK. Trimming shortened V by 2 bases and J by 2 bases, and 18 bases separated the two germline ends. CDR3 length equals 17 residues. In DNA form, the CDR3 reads TGTGCCAGCAGCCAACGGGCGATAGGGGACACCAACTATGGCTACACCTTC. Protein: CASSQRAIGDTNYGYTF.

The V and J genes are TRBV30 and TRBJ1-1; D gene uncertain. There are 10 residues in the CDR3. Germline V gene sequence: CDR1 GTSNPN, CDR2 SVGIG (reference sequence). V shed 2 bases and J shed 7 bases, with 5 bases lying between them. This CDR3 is CAWSRNEAFF. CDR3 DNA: TGTGCCTGGAGTCGTAATGAAGCTTTCTTT.

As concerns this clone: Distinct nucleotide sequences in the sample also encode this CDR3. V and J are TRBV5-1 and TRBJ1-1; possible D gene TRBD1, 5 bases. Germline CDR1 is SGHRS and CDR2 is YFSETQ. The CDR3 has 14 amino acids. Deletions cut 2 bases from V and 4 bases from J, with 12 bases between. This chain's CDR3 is CASSLRGSGTEAFF. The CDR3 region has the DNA TGCGCCAGCAGCTTACGGGGGTCGGGCACTGAAGCTTTCTTT.

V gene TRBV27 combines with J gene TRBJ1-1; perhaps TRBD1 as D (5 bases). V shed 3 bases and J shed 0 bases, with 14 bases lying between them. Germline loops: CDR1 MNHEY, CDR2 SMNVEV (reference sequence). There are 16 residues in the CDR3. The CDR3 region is CASSFGSGGVNTEAFF. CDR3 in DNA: TGTGCCAGCAGTTTTGGGTCGGGGGGGGTGAACACTGAAGCTTTCTTT.

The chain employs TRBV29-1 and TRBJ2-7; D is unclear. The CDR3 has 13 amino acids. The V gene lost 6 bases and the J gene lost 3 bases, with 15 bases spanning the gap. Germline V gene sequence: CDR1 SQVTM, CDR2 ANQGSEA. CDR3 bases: TGCAGCGTGGCCGGGTCATCGAACTACGAGCAGTACTTC. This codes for CSVAGSSNYEQYF.

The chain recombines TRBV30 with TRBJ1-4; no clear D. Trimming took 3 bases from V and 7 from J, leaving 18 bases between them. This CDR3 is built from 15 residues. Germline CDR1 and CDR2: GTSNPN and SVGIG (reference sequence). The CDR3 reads CAWRTTGPLGEKLFF. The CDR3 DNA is TGTGCCTGGAGAACCACCGGGCCCTTGGGTGAAAAACTGTTTTTT.

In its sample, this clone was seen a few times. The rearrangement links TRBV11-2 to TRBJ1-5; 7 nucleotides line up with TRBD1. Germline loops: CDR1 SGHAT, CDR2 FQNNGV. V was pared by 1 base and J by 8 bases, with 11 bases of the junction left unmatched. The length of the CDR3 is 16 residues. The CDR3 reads CASSLAGRQGREPQHF. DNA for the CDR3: TGTGCCAGCAGCTTAGCGGGCCGACAGGGCAGAGAGCCCCAGCATTTT.

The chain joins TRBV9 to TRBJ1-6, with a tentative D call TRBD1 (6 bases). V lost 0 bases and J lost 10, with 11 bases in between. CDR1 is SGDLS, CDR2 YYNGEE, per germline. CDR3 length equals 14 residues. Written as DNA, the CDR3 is TGTGCCAGCAGCGTAGGGGCAGGGGACTCACCCCTCCACTTT. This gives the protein CASSVGAGDSPLHF.

The CDR3 here is CASSAGQVLFYGYTF. The CDR3 DNA reads as TGTGCCAGCAGCGCGGGACAGGTCCTCTTCTATGGCTACACCTTC. V gene TRBV9 combines with J gene TRBJ1-2; TRBD1 matches at 8 bases. CDR3 length: 15 amino acids. Trimming removed 3 bases from V and 4 bases from J; junction bases left unmatched: 8. CDR1 and CDR2 from the germline V gene are SGDLS and YYNGEE.

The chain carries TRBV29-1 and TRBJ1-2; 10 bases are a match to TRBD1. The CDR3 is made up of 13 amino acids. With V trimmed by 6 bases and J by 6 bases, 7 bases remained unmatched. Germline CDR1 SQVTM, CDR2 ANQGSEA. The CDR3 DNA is TGCAGCGTCACCCCCGGGACAGGGGATGGCTACACCTTC. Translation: CSVTPGTGDGYTF.

The CDR3 loop is CASSLGTPNIQYF. The CDR3 nucleotides are TGTGCCAGCAGCTTAGGGACCCCTAACATTCAGTACTTC. The chain combines TRBV7-2 with TRBJ2-4; D is ambiguous. V was cut by 1 base and J by 7 bases, with 8 bases left in between. The CDR3 extends over 13 amino acids. Germline CDR1 and CDR2: SGHTA and FQGNSA. The full variable domain, its missing parts supplied by reference TRBV7-2 and TRBJ2-4, is GAGVSQSPSNKVTEKGKDVELRCDPISGHTALYWYRQSLGQGLEFLIYFQGNSAPDKSGLPSDRFSAERTGGSVSTLTIQRTQQEDSAVYLCASSLGTPNIQYFGAGTRLSVL.

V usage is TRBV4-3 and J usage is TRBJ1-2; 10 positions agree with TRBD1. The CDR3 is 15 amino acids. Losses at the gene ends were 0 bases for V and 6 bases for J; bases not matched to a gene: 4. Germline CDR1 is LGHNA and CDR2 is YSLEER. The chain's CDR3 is CASSQELGQGHGYTF. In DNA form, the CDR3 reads TGCGCCAGCAGCCAAGAATTGGGACAGGGGCATGGCTACACCTTC.

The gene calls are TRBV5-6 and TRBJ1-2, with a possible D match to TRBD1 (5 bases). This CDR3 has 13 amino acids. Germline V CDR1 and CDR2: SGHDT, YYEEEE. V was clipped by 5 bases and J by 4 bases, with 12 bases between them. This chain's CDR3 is CASSRDGPYGYTF. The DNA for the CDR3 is TGTGCCAGCAGTCGGGACGGACCCTATGGCTACACCTTC.

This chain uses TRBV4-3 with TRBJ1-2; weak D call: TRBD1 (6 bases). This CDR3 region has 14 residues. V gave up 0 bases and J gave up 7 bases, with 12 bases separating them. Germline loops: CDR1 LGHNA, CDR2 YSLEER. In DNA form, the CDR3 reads TGCGCCAGCAGCCAAGACACAGGGTTCGCTGGCTACACCTTC. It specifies CASSQDTGFAGYTF.

This CDR3 reads CASSLAGASAAEAFF. As DNA, the CDR3 is TGTGCCAGCAGCTTAGCAGGGGCCTCCGCCGCTGAAGCTTTCTTT. V gene TRBV7-3 combines with J gene TRBJ1-1; possible D gene TRBD1, 6 bases. V was clipped by 2 bases and J by 6 bases, with 16 bases between them. The germline gives CDR1 SGHTA, CDR2 FQGTGA. This CDR3 region has 15 residues.

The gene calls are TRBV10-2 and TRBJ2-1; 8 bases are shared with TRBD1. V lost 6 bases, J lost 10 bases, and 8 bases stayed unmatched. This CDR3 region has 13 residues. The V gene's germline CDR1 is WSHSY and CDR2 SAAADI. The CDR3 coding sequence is TGCGCCAGCAGCACCGACAGGGGAGGCGAGCAGTTCTTC. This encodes CASSTDRGGEQFF.

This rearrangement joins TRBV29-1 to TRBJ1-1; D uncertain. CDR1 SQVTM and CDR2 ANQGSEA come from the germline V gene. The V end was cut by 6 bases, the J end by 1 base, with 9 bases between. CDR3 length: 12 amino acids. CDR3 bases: TGCAGCGTCGGTTGGGCGAACACTGAAGCTTTCTTT. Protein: CSVGWANTEAFF.

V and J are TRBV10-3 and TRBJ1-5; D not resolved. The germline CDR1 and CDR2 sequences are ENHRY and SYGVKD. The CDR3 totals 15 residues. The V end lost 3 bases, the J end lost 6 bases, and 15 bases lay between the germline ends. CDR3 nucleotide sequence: TGTGCCATCAGTGATGTCCAATACTCGGGTCAGCCCCAGCATTTT. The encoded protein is CAISDVQYSGQPQHF.

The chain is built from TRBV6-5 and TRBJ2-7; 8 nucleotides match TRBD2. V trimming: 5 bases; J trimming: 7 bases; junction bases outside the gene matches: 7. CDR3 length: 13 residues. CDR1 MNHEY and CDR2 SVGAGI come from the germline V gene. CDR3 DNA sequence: TGTGCCAGCAGTAATAGCGGGGCTAAGGAGCAGTACTTC. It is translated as CASSNSGAKEQYF.

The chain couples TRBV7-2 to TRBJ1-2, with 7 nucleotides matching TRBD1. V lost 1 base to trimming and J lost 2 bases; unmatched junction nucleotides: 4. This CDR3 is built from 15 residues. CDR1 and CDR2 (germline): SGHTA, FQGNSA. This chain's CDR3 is CASSLDDRVNYGYTF. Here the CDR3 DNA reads TGTGCCAGCAGCTTAGATGACAGGGTGAACTATGGCTACACCTTC.

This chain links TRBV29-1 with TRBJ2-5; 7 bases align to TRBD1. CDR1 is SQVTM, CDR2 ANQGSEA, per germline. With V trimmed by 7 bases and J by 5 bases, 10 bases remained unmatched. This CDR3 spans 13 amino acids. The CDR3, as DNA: TGCAGCGATACAGGGGCAGGATGGGAGACCCAGTACTTC. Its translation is CSDTGAGWETQYF.

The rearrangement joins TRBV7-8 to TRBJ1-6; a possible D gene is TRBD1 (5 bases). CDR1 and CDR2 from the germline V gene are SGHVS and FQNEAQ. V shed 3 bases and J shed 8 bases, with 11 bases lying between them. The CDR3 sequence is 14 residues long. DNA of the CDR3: TGTGCCAGCAGCTTCAGCAGGGAGTATTCACCCCTCCACTTT. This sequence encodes CASSFSREYSPLHF.